The clone carrying this TCR beta chain was found many times. Its antigen is not known. The data were obtained in a study of identical twins. Study-level findings and limits: Reduced insertions were recorded for abundant cord blood beta clonotypes, with no such pattern in memory repertoires. Invariant MAIT and iNKT cells are populations that could partly confound zero-insertion analyses.

Healthy Caucasians, and only they, were the donors. Template switching added a universal primer site, and cDNA bore unique molecular identifiers. Each CDR3 protein gets one entry after TCRdb re-called the 5' RACE reads with MiXCR. The table includes about 810,000 distinct CDR3 sequences, 10% to 15% detected once. The same data also went into a second study, on yellow fever vaccine responses in identical twins.

The receptor's source is a woman aged 18 to 35 in good health. Source material: PBMCs.

CDR3 sequence: CASSLGSSGNTGELFF. In DNA form, the CDR3 reads TGTGCCAGCAGCTTAGGTTCTAGCGGGAACACCGGGGAGCTGTTTTTT. The chain is built from TRBV11-2 and TRBJ2-2; 7 bases are a match to TRBD2. With 1 base clipped from V and 1 base from J, the junction kept 3 bases outside the gene matches. The CDR3 has 16 residues. Germline CDR1 SGHAT, CDR2 FQNNGV.